One sample yielded the 8 T cell receptor beta chains listed below, sequenced in a study of T cells in Graves' hyperthyroidism and ophthalmopathy. The source material, RNA transcripts, was used to amplify TCR beta CDR3 regions. The HTBI primer set was used in a first-round RT-PCR of the TCR CDR3. TCRdb re-called the multiplex PCR reads through MiXCR, storing one row per CDR3 protein. The profile shows about 360,000 distinct CDR3 sequences, about 13% of them singletons. The sample was blood. The receptor source for this set is a man aged 25-40 years with Graves' hyperthyroidism that later progressed to Graves' ophthalmopathy.

The chain has TRBV3-1 and TRBJ2-7; 9 bases align to TRBD1. In germline, CDR1 is LGHDT, CDR2 YNNKEL (reference sequence). Germline trimming cut 6 bases from V and 4 bases from J; bases unmatched to any gene: 7. CDR3 length equals 14 residues. The CDR3 loop reads CASSLDRGVYEQYF. In DNA, the CDR3 is TGTGCCAGCAGTCTAGACAGGGGGGTTTACGAGCAGTACTTC.

The chain carries TRBV7-9 and TRBJ2-7, with D perhaps TRBD1 or TRBD2 (6 bases each). CDR3 length: 14 residues. Looked up from germline, CDR1 is SEHNR and CDR2 is FQNEAQ (reference sequence). Deletions cut 6 bases from V and 1 base from J, with 13 bases between. In DNA form, the CDR3 reads TGTGCCAGCAGTCCGGGGGCCCCTTCCTACGAGCAGTACTTC. Protein sequence: CASSPGAPSYEQYF.

This clonotype was seen repeatedly, ten times or more. The chain carries TRBV6-1 and TRBJ2-7; 9 bases are shared with TRBD1. The CDR3 runs to 18 residues. V was pared by 5 bases and J by 0 bases, with 14 bases of the junction left unmatched. Germline V gene data show CDR1 as MNHNS and CDR2 as SASEGT. DNA for the CDR3: TGTGCCAGCAGTCCCCACCCGGGACAGGGTTCCCCCTCCTACGAGCAGTACTTC. This translates into CASSPHPGQGSPSYEQYF.

The table lists this clonotype with a few counts. This chain connects TRBV12-3 or TRBV12-4 to TRBJ2-6; D gene ambiguous. V lost 4 bases and J lost 4, with 11 bases in between. The CDR3 covers 15 residues. DNA of the CDR3: TGTGCCAGCAGTTCATCCAAGCAAGGGGCCAACGTCCTGACTTTC. Translation: CASSSSKQGANVLTF.

This clonotype was counted many times. The genes are TRBV28 and TRBJ2-5; D ambiguous. This CDR3 has 14 residues. V gave up 7 bases and J gave up 2 bases, with 14 bases separating them. CDR1 is MDHEN and CDR2 is SYDVKM in the germline V gene. The CDR3 DNA sequence: TGTGCCAGCACTTCCGGATGGTGGCAAGAGACCCAGTACTTC. Its protein is CASTSGWWQETQYF. The variable domain in full, with the rest retrieved from reference TRBV28 and TRBJ2-5, is DVKVTQSSRYLVKRTGEKVFLECVQDMDHENMFWYRQDPGLGLRLIYFSYDVKMKEKGDIPEGYSVSREKKERFSLILESASTNQTSMYLCASTSGWWQETQYFGPGTRLLVL.

This clonotype was counted only a few times. The rearrangement links TRBV15 to TRBJ2-7; D gene ambiguous. Germline V gene lookup returns CDR1 LNHNV and CDR2 YYDKDF (reference sequence). V was pared by 5 bases and J by 3 bases, with 14 bases between. The CDR3 loop spans 14 amino acids. The CDR3 spells CATSRPGSSYEQYF. The CDR3 nucleotides read TGTGCCACCAGCCGACCGGGTTCGAGCTACGAGCAGTACTTC.

There are a few counts of this clonotype. The J gene is TRBJ2-7, the V gene TRBV5-1, with 9 bases aligning to TRBD2. V was pared by 0 bases and J by 2 bases, with 3 bases of the junction left unmatched. There are 15 residues in the CDR3. CDR1 and CDR2 from the germline V gene are SGHRS and YFSETQ. As DNA, the CDR3 is TGCGCCAGCAGCTTGGGGACTAGCGCAACCTACGAGCAGTACTTC. This translates into CASSLGTSATYEQYF.

This clonotype was seen a handful of times. V is TRBV10-2 and J is TRBJ2-5; 9 bases align to TRBD2. J lost 1 base, V lost 6 bases, and 3 bases had no gene match. Germline CDR1 and CDR2: WSHSY and SAAADI. The CDR3 extends over 14 amino acids. CDR3 in DNA: TGCGCCAGCAGCCCGACTAGCGGCCAAGAGACCCAGTACTTC. Translated, it gives CASSPTSGQETQYF.